The T cell receptor beta chain described here comes from a study of T-cell reconstitution after alpha-beta-depleted transplantation in children. Ten or more counts support this clonotype. The antigen is not known. Study-wide points: Certain patients had high TCRbeta diversity at day 60, and it came from recipient T cells and thymic progenitors that survived. By one year post-transplant, T-cell counts and diversity largely arose from T cells that were newly produced. By about two months after transplant, alpha-beta T cells reportedly arose from several hundred graft clones that had expanded.

Researchers prepared the TCRbeta library using unique molecular identifiers, the study reports. TCRdb analysed the PCR reads with MiXCR anew, one entry per CDR3 protein. The sample lists some 76,000 distinct CDR3 sequences; 9.5% to 13% were seen once. This CDR3 region has 15 residues. The V end lost 1 base, the J end lost 4 bases, and 14 bases lay between the germline ends. CDR1 and CDR2 (germline): MDHEN, SYDVKM. The source is a boy aged 10-17 years with acute myeloid leukemia, due to receive a stem cell transplant. The rearrangement uses TRBV28 and TRBJ2-7; TRBD2 might be the D (7 bases). Sequenced here: PBMCs, sampled before TCRalphabeta/CD19-depleted stem cell transplant. The CDR3 DNA reads as TGTGCCAGCAGTTTATCCCCCAGGGGAGGGTACGAGCAGTACTTC. Its translation: CASSLSPRGGYEQYF.